A single sample is the source of the 3 T cell receptor beta chains below, sequenced in a study of shared clonotypes between healthy human individuals. Generated by immunoSEQ multiplex PCR, the TCRdb table keeps only in-frame clones and is missing some. The table shows some 490,000 clones, with roughly 80% occurring only once. What was sequenced was PBMCs. These receptor sequences come from a woman aged 40-49 years in good health. Some clones in this sample may be carry-over from other donors' samples.

The CDR3 region has the DNA TGTGCCAGCAGCCTCACGAGGGGATCTGGAAACACCATATATTTT. It codes for CASSLTRGSGNTIYF. The rearrangement uses TRBV5-8 and TRBJ1-3; D possibly corresponds to TRBD1 (5 bases). The CDR3 is made up of 15 amino acids. Between the trimmed V and J ends, which lost 4 bases and 1 base, there was a span of 12 bases. The V gene's germline CDR1 is SGHTS and CDR2 YDEGEE.

Concerning this clone: Given a far larger clone just one base away, this is likely a sequencing read error. The chain is built from TRBV19 and TRBJ2-5; the D gene is possibly TRBD1 (6 bases). The CDR3 covers 13 residues. CDR1 is LNHDA and CDR2 is SQIVND in the germline V gene (reference sequence). The germline V and J ends were trimmed by 8 bases and 5 bases, with 15 bases remaining between them. The CDR3 DNA follows: TGTGCCAGTCGAGTAGGACAGACCGAGACCCAGTACTTC. This gives the protein CASRVGQTETQYF.

The CDR3 region is CARNVGQPQHF. The CDR3 DNA reads as TGTGCCAGGAACGTTGGTCAGCCCCAGCATTTT. The gene calls are TRBV6-5 and TRBJ1-5; no definite D call. From germline, CDR1 is MNHEY and CDR2 SVGAGI. This CDR3 contains 11 residues. Trimming cost V 9 bases and J 6 bases, with 9 bases left between them.